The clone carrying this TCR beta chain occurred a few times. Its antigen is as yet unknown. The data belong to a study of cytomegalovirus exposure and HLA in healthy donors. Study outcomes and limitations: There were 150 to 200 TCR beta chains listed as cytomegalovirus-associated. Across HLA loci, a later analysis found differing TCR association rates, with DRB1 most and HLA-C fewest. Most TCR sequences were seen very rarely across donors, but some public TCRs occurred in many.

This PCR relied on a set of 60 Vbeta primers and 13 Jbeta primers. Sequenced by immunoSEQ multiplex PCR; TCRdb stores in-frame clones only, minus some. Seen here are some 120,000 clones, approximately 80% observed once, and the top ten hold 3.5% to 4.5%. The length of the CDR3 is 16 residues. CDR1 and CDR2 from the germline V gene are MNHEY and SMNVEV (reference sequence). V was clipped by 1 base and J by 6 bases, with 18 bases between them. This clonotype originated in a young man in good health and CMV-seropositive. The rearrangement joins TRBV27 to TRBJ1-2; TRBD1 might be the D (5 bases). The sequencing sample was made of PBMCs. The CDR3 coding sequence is TGTGCCAGCAGTTTATTACGGGGGAGCGCTAGTGATGGCTACACCTTC. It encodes CASSLLRGSASDGYTF.